This TCR beta chain originates from a study of somatic mutations in cytotoxic T cells in rheumatoid arthritis. The wider study: Patients had 30 ml EDTA blood drawn right after diagnosis, before any treatment.

Study results and caveats: Measurement of CD8+ T-cell clonality revealed no significant difference between rheumatoid arthritis patients and age-matched healthy controls. A single CD8+ clone exceeded 20% of CD8+ cells in 8 of 65 patients. The study found CD8+ clonality increased with age in rheumatoid arthritis patients, not healthy controls.

Repertoires were generated with immunoSEQ multiplex PCR, while TCRdb's copy carries only in-frame clones and drops some. The sample shows approximately 20,000 clones, about three quarters of them seen only once. Remarks on this clone: The antigen remains undetermined.

Germline CDR1 and CDR2: SGDLS and YYNGEE. V lost 3 bases to trimming and J lost 4 bases, with 10 bases between them. The CDR3 contains 14 residues. The receptor's source is an adult with rheumatoid arthritis. The V call is TRBV9, the J call TRBJ2-2, with no clear D. Sequences were obtained from CD8+ T cells sorted from blood. The CDR3, as DNA: TGTGCCAGCAGCGCCCTAGAACCCACCGGGGAGCTGTTTTTT. Amino acid sequence: CASSALEPTGELFF.